The 2 T cell receptor beta chains below all came from one sample that was sequenced in a study of cytomegalovirus exposure and HLA in healthy donors. Assay used: immunoSEQ multiplex PCR; TCRdb lists only in-frame clones, some missing. In the table there are some 250,000 clones, around 90% of which are singletons. Sequenced input: PBMCs. The source of these receptors is a young woman in good health and CMV-seronegative.

The rearrangement joins TRBV7-9 to TRBJ1-1; weak D call: TRBD1 (5 bases). The ends were cut back, 4 bases at V and 5 bases at J, with 11 bases in the middle. The CDR3 loop spans 13 amino acids. The germline V gene encodes CDR1 SEHNR and CDR2 FQNEAQ (reference sequence). The CDR3: CASSSSGGTEAFF. DNA for the CDR3: TGTGCCAGCAGCTCCAGCGGGGGTACTGAAGCTTTCTTT.

The chain carries TRBV27 and TRBJ2-7; 9 positions agree with TRBD1. J lost 0 bases, V lost 6 bases, and 0 bases had no gene match. The CDR3 is 13 residues long. From germline, CDR1 is MNHEY and CDR2 SMNVEV (reference sequence). The CDR3 DNA follows: TGTGCCAGCAGGACAGGGGGCTCCTACGAGCAGTACTTC. The encoded protein is CASRTGGSYEQYF.